The 18 T cell receptor beta chains reported below all come from one sample, sequenced in a study of CXCR3-negative and CXCR3-positive naive CD8 T cells. Study-wide results and limits: Hydrophobicity of TRB CDR3s was greater in CXCR3-positive naive cells than in CXCR3-negative naive cells.

Each TRB cDNA library was prepared by 5' RACE (with UMI labels). After re-calling the 5' RACE reads, TCRdb lists one entry per CDR3 protein, DNA absent. The sample shows about 150,000 distinct CDR3 sequences, and over 0.25% sits with its ten largest clones. No antigens are known for them. The sample was naive CXCR3+ CD8+ T cells from blood. Subset noted: CD45RO-CCR7+CD27+CD95- naive CD8+ T cells expressing CXCR3 (TNR3+). The receptors were gathered from a human donor in good health. Some clones in this sample may be carry-over from other donors' samples.

The V call is TRBV7-9, the J call TRBJ2-1; TCRdb's D call of TRBD2 is untestable without DNA. Germline V lookup: CDR1 SEHNR, CDR2 FQNEAQ (reference sequence). The CDR3 contains 15 residues. CDR3 protein: CASSLGAGRYNEQFF.

J is TRBJ2-1 and V is TRBV6-2 or TRBV6-3; checking the TCRdb D call of TRBD2 is not possible without DNA. The CDR3 loop spans 19 amino acids. Per germline, CDR1 MNHEY and CDR2 SVGEGT. This chain's CDR3 is CASSPSLASGGESYNEQFF.

V gene TRBV25-1 combines with J gene TRBJ2-5; the TCRdb call, TRBD2, lacks DNA for checking. Germline CDR1 and CDR2: MGHDK and SYGVNS. This CDR3 has 15 residues. The chain's CDR3 is CASSNDEGFGETQYF.

This chain uses TRBV12-3 or TRBV12-4 with TRBJ2-7; absent DNA, TCRdb's TRBD2 call cannot be checked. This CDR3 region has 18 residues. This CDR3 reads CASSQGLAGPHSDYEQYF.

CDR3 region: CASSLGIPGLAYNEQFF. This chain uses TRBV13 with TRBJ2-1; TCRdb lists TRBD2, though no DNA is available to test this call. This CDR3 has 17 amino acids. Germline loops: CDR1 PRHDT, CDR2 FYEKMQ (reference sequence).

The CDR3 sequence is CSVELLTGGFTGELFF. The chain couples TRBV29-1 to TRBJ2-2; TCRdb's D gene call, TRBD1, goes unchecked for lack of DNA. The CDR3 length is 16 residues. Germline CDR1 reads SQVTM; CDR2 reads ANQGSEA.

This chain uses TRBV5-1 with TRBJ2-1; there is no DNA to check the TCRdb D call of TRBD1. The CDR3 loop spans 15 amino acids. Germline V gene sequence: CDR1 SGHRS, CDR2 YFSETQ. The CDR3 loop reads CASSLPGQGYNEQFF.

The chain combines TRBV7-9 with TRBJ1-1; absent DNA, TCRdb's TRBD1 call cannot be checked. There are 14 residues in the CDR3. Germline V gene sequence: CDR1 SEHNR, CDR2 FQNEAQ (reference sequence). CDR3 amino acids: CASSFGQANTEAFF.

CDR3 amino acids: CASSSAPSQETQYF. The rearrangement uses TRBV12-3 or TRBV12-4 and TRBJ2-5. The CDR3 is 14 residues long.

CDR3 protein: CASSVEDGFNSPLHF. V and J are TRBV9 and TRBJ1-6. The CDR3 has 15 amino acids. In germline, CDR1 is SGDLS, CDR2 YYNGEE.

The chain couples TRBV29-1 to TRBJ2-7; checking the TCRdb D call of TRBD1 is not possible without DNA. The CDR3 is made up of 15 amino acids. Germline assignment: CDR1 SQVTM and CDR2 ANQGSEA. CDR3 protein: CSVDDLHTGGGEQYF.

This rearrangement joins TRBV10-3 to TRBJ2-7; TCRdb's assignment of TRBD1 cannot be checked, as there is no DNA. Looked up from germline, CDR1 is ENHRY and CDR2 is SYGVKD. The CDR3 is 16 amino acids. CDR3: CAISDEGATGSYEQYF.

The genes are TRBV3-1 and TRBJ2-1; absent DNA, TCRdb's TRBD1 call cannot be checked. Germline CDR1 is LGHDT and CDR2 is YNNKEL (reference sequence). CDR3 length equals 15 residues. The chain's CDR3 is CASSQDGRDYNEQFF.

This rearrangement joins TRBV5-1 to TRBJ2-4; TCRdb proposes TRBD2, but this gene call is untestable without DNA. This CDR3 comprises 17 residues. Germline loops: CDR1 SGHRS, CDR2 YFSETQ. The CDR3 region is CASSWDAGLAVGNIQYF. Full variable domain (outside the CDR3, taken from reference TRBV5-1 and TRBJ2-4): KAGVTQTPRYLIKTRGQQVTLSCSPISGHRSVSWYQQTPGQGLQFLFEYFSETQRNKGNFPGRFSGRQFSNSRSEMNVSTLELGDSALYLCASSWDAGLAVGNIQYFGAGTRLSVL.

The J gene is TRBJ2-3, the V gene TRBV7-2; TCRdb gives TRBD1 as the D gene, but with no DNA this cannot be confirmed. CDR3 length: 16 amino acids. Germline V gives CDR1 SGHTA, CDR2 FQGNSA. This CDR3 is CASSFLRQGAEDTQYF.

V gene TRBV29-1 combines with J gene TRBJ1-2; the TCRdb D gene call, TRBD1, has no DNA to confirm it. In germline, CDR1 is SQVTM, CDR2 ANQGSEA. This CDR3 region has 13 residues. CDR3: CSVEDGQGSGYTF.

This chain uses TRBV9 with TRBJ2-7; TCRdb proposes TRBD2, but this gene call is untestable without DNA. Per the germline V gene, CDR1 is SGDLS and CDR2 is YYNGEE. The CDR3 runs to 14 residues. CDR3 region: CASSVGTGFYEQYF.

The chain has TRBV12-3 or TRBV12-4 and TRBJ1-5. This CDR3 region has 15 residues. This chain's CDR3 is CASSLALGPNQPQHF.